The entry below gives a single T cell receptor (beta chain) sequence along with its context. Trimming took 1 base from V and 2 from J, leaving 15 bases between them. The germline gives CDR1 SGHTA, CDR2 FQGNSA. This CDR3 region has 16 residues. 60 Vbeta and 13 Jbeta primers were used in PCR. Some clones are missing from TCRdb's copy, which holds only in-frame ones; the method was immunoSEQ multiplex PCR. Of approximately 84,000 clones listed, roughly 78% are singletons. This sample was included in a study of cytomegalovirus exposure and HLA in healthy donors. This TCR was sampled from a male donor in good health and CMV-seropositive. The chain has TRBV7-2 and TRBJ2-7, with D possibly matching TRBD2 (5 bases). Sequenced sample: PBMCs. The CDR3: CASSLVGTSTPYEQYF. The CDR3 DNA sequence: TGTGCCAGCAGCTTAGTGGGCACTAGTACTCCCTACGAGCAGTACTTC.